This T cell receptor beta chain is from a study of radiation and T cells in renal cell carcinoma. General study results and limits: In blood, top tumor clones expanded by 2 weeks, shrinking by 4. Pretreatment tumor biopsies were lacking, so baseline clonotypes are unknown.

Looked up from germline, CDR1 is SGHVS and CDR2 is FQNEAQ. V shed 3 bases, J shed 6 bases, and the junction held 7 bases outside the gene matches. This CDR3 contains 16 residues. As regards this clone: Its target is unknown.

Some clones are missing from TCRdb's copy, which holds only in-frame ones; the method was immunoSEQ multiplex PCR. The sample lists 65,000 to 80,000 clones, 80% to 90% occurring once. The sample's time point: blood 2 weeks post-SBRT. The sample's treatment: 15 Gy SBRT to primary tumor, nephrectomy 4 weeks later. This receptor was obtained from a woman in her forties or fifties with renal cell carcinoma. Source: blood, taken from a patient whose treatment included radiotherapy and nephrectomy. The chain is built from TRBV7-8 and TRBJ1-6, with 8 nucleotides matching TRBD1. CDR3 coding DNA: TGTGCCAGCAGCTTTACGAACAGGGGGGGTAATTCACCCCTCCACTTT. Translation gives CASSFTNRGGNSPLHF.